The clone carrying this T cell receptor (beta chain) was recorded many times. Its antigen is unidentified. Through Arm-PCR of CDR3 regions and iRepertoire HTBI primers, TCR beta libraries were built. MiXCR, run by TCRdb on the multiplex PCR reads, gives a single entry per CDR3 protein. The data contain around 420,000 distinct CDR3 sequences, approximately 15% of them singletons. The data were taken from a study of regulatory T cells in long-lasting Graves disease. The CDR3 contains 17 residues. After removal of 4 bases from V and 2 bases from J, the junction contained 8 bases not matched to a gene. Germline V gene lookup returns CDR1 SQVTM and CDR2 ANQGSEA. The time point here: newly diagnosed GD, antithyroid drugs for less than 3 months. Scientists built the TCR library using RNA that was extracted from PBMCs. Study results and limitations: With a small sample size, accuracy may have been reduced.

These data were likewise used in another study, on T cells in Graves' hyperthyroidism and ophthalmopathy. This second study says: No progression to ophthalmopathy during 18 months of follow-up defined stable disease.

The sample consisted of peripheral blood mononuclear cells (PBMCs), taken at new diagnosis, from a patient treated with antithyroid drugs. The clonotype originates from a woman aged 40 to 50 with Graves disease. J is TRBJ2-7 and V is TRBV29-1, with 16 bases lining up with TRBD2. The CDR3 spells CSVGPSGTSGRAYEQYF. The CDR3 DNA follows: TGCAGCGTTGGGCCTTCCGGGACTAGCGGGAGGGCCTACGAGCAGTACTTC.